A selection of T cell receptor beta chains follows, all from one sample in a study of patients and donors after allogeneic stem cell transplantation. MiXCR, applied by TCRdb to the RT-PCR reads, yields one record per CDR3 protein. The data contain some 880,000 distinct CDR3 sequences, about a sixth of them singletons. Sequences were obtained from blood, either unsorted or a sorted T cell fraction (not recorded which). The source of these receptors is a human donor who was either an allogeneic HSCT recipient or a stem cell or donor lymphocyte infusion donor (not recorded which). It is not recorded whose cells these are; they may come from a transplant donor. Both conserved end residues are part of each CDR3. Each record gives: V gene, D gene, J gene, clone size, CDR3 protein, CDR3 DNA. D genes are given only for firm matches. Size is stated for part of the rows, as once, few or many counts, or as a class when the clone is expanded.

V: TRBV9
D: TRBD2
J: TRBJ2-7
size: -
CDR3: CASSDHSGGAGEQYF
DNA: TGTGCCAGCAGCGACCATAGCGGGGGGGCTGGAGAGCAGTACTTC

V: TRBV6-1
D: -
J: TRBJ2-3
size: -
CDR3: CASSRAPLDTQYF
DNA: TGTGCCAGCAGCCGAGCCCCGCTAGATACGCAGTATTTT

V: TRBV20-1
D: -
J: TRBJ2-7
size: few
CDR3: CSARNSRQGLSEQYF
DNA: TGCAGTGCTAGAAACTCACGGCAGGGGCTCAGCGAGCAGTACTTC

V: TRBV27
D: -
J: TRBJ1-2
size: few
CDR3: CASSPISRSYGYTF
DNA: TGTGCCAGCAGTCCGATATCCAGAAGCTATGGCTACACCTTC

V: TRBV10-3
D: TRBD1
J: TRBJ2-2
size: many
CDR3: CAFRDSLFSGELFF
DNA: TGTGCCTTCCGGGACAGTCTATTCTCCGGGGAGCTGTTTTTT

V: TRBV7-2
D: -
J: TRBJ2-1
size: -
CDR3: CASSRQNEQFF
DNA: TGTGCCAGCAGCCGTCAGAATGAGCAGTTCTTC

V: TRBV27
D: TRBD2
J: TRBJ2-3
size: -
CDR3: CASSRGLAGGSTGTDTQYF
DNA: TGTGCCAGCAGTCGCGGGCTAGCGGGGGGTAGTACGGGCACAGATACGCAGTATTTT

V: TRBV7-9
D: TRBD1
J: TRBJ2-1
size: -
CDR3: CASSWTGSGYNEQFF
DNA: TGTGCCAGCAGCTGGACAGGGTCAGGGTACAATGAGCAGTTCTTC

V: TRBV11-1
D: TRBD2
J: TRBJ2-3
size: few
CDR3: CASSLVSWTSGSADTQYF
DNA: TGTGCCAGCAGCTTAGTCTCCTGGACTAGCGGGAGCGCAGATACGCAGTATTTT

V: TRBV11-2
D: -
J: TRBJ2-7
size: -
CDR3: CASSLDGGKSSYEQYF
DNA: TGTGCCAGCAGCTTAGATGGGGGGAAGAGCTCCTACGAGCAGTACTTC

V: TRBV5-4
D: -
J: TRBJ2-7
size: -
CDR3: CASSPGQAGEQYF
DNA: TGTGCCAGCAGCCCGGGCCAGGCAGGCGAGCAGTACTTC

V: TRBV12-3/TRBV12-4
D: -
J: TRBJ2-1
size: -
CDR3: CASSVRDPRYNEQFF
DNA: TGTGCCAGCAGTGTCCGGGACCCCCGCTACAATGAGCAGTTCTTC

V: TRBV29-1
D: -
J: TRBJ2-3
size: -
CDR3: CSVEIGGADTQYF
DNA: TGCAGCGTTGAAATTGGTGGAGCAGATACGCAGTATTTT

V: TRBV2
D: -
J: TRBJ2-7
size: -
CDR3: CASAGLRDSSYEQYF
DNA: TGTGCCAGCGCGGGACTTAGGGACAGCTCCTACGAGCAGTACTTC

V: TRBV29-1
D: -
J: TRBJ2-7
size: few
CDR3: CSVEDRQTYEQYF
DNA: TGCAGCGTTGAAGATCGACAGACCTACGAGCAGTACTTC

V: TRBV12-3/TRBV12-4
D: TRBD2
J: TRBJ2-1
size: -
CDR3: CASSSRLAGAINEQFF
DNA: TGTGCCAGCAGTTCCAGACTAGCGGGAGCTATCAATGAGCAGTTCTTC

V: TRBV6-2/TRBV6-3
D: TRBD1
J: TRBJ1-5
size: few
CDR3: CASRTGSNQPQHF
DNA: TGTGCCAGCAGGACAGGGAGCAATCAGCCCCAGCATTTT